The clone carrying this T cell receptor beta chain has at least ten counts. V was clipped by 5 bases and J by 3 bases, with 20 bases between them. Germline assignment: CDR1 MDHEN and CDR2 SYDVKM. CDR3 length: 16 amino acids. This entry is derived from a study of T cells in Graves' hyperthyroidism and ophthalmopathy. TCR beta CDR3 region amplification was performed from RNA transcripts. The primer set for the first-round RT-PCR of the TCR CDR3 was HTBI. One entry per CDR3 protein, called by TCRdb with MiXCR from the multiplex PCR reads. The profile shows 600,000 to 750,000 distinct CDR3 sequences, 17% of them singletons.

V gene TRBV28 combines with J gene TRBJ2-7; D might be TRBD1 (5 bases). Sequences were obtained from blood. The TCR comes from a man aged 45-65 years with Graves' hyperthyroidism. The CDR3 region has the DNA TGTGCCAGCAGTCCTCAGACAGTAATAGTTAGCTACGAGCAGTACTTC. This gives the protein CASSPQTVIVSYEQYF.